This T cell receptor beta chain originates from a study of blood T cell repertoires in COVID-19. CDR3 length equals 12 residues. CDR1 and CDR2 from the germline V gene are LGHDT and YNNKEL (reference sequence). Trimming removed 4 bases from V and 13 bases from J; junction bases left unmatched: 6. The method was immunoSEQ multiplex PCR; TCRdb's version includes in-frame clones alone and lacks a portion of them. The sample has roughly 150,000 clones; approximately 87% are singletons. This chain links TRBV3-1 (or the pseudogene TRBV3-2) with TRBJ1-4; 7 bases align to TRBD1. Material for sequencing was peripheral blood. This TCR was sampled from a woman between 65 and 79 years old with acute or convalescent COVID-19. The DNA of the CDR3 is TGTGCCAGCAGCCGCCGACAGGGTGTACTGTTTTTT. Residues: CASSRRQGVLFF.